This paragraph covers one TCR beta chain sequence. Its target is unknown. The junction and the germline gene differ at one end; a read error may be behind it. These data belong to a study of T-cell reconstitution after alpha-beta-depleted transplantation in children. The CDR3 has 15 residues. Germline V CDR1 and CDR2: SEHNR, FQNEAQ (reference sequence). Study observations and caveats: A year post-transplant, T-cell counts and diversity derived mostly from newly produced T cells. About two months after transplant, alpha-beta T cells reportedly came from several hundred expanded graft clones.

Unique molecular identifiers were used to barcode this TCRbeta library. TCRdb reanalysed the PCR reads using MiXCR and keeps one entry per CDR3 protein. This sample has some 550,000 distinct CDR3 sequences, with about 21% found just once. The specimen comprised PBMCs, mostly from graft donor cells, sampled 360 days after TCRalphabeta/CD19-depleted stem cell transplant. The receptor comes from a boy younger than two who had a stem cell transplant for acute myeloid leukemia, so the T cells may come from the graft donor. This chain uses TRBV7-9 with TRBJ1-1; D might be TRBD1 (5 bases). CDR3 amino acids: CASSIYREKGTGAFF. CDR3 in DNA: TGTGCCAGCAGCATCTACCGGGAGAAAGGGACTGGAGCTTTCTTT.